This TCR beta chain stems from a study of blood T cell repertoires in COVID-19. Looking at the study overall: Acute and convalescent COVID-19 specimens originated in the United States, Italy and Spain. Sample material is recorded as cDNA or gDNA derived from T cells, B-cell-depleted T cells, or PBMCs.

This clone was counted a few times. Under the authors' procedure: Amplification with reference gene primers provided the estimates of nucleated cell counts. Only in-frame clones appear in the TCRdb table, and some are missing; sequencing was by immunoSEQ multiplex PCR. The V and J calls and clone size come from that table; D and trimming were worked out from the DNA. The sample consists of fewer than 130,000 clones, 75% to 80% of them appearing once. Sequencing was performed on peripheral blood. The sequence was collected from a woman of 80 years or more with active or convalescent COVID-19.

The CDR3 reads CASSLGGSPYYEQYF. The CDR3 nucleotides read TGTGCCAGCAGCTTAGGAGGAAGTCCGTACTACGAGCAGTACTTC. The chain couples TRBV7-2 to TRBJ2-7; D is undetermined. Germline V gene sequence: CDR1 SGHTA, CDR2 FQGNSA. CDR3 length equals 15 residues. V was trimmed by 1 base and J by 3 bases, leaving 13 bases between them.